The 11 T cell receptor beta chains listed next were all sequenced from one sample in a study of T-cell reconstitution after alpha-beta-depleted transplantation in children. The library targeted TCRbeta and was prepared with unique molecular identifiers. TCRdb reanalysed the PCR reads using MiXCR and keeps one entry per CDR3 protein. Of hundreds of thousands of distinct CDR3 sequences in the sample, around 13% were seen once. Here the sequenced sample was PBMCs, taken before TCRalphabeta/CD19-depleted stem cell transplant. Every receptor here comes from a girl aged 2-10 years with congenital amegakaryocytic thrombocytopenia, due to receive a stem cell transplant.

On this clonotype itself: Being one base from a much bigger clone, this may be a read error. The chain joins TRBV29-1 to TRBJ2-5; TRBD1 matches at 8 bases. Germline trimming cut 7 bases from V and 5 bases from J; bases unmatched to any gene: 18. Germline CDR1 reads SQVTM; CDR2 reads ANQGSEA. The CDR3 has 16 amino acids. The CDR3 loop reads CSADVLWTGLFETQYF. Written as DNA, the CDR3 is TGCAGCGCTGACGTTCTCTGGACAGGGTTATTCGAGACCCAGTACTTC. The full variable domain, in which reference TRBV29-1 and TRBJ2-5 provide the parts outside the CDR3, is SAVISQKPSRDICQRGTSLTIQCQVDSQVTMMFWYRQQPGQSLTLIATANQGSEATYESGFVIDKFPISRPNLTFSTLTVSNMSPEDSSIYLCSADVLWTGLFETQYFGPGTRLLVL.

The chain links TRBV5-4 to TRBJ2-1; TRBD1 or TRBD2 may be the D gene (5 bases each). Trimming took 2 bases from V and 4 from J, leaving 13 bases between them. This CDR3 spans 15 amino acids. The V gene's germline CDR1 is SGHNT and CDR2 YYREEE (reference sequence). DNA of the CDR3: TGTGCCAGCAGCTTTGGGGGTACACCTTACAATGAGCAGTTCTTC. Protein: CASSFGGTPYNEQFF.

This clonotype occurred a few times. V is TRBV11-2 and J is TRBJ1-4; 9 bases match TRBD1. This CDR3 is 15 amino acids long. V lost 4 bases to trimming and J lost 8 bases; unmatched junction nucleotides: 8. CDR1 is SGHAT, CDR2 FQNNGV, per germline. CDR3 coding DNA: TGTGCCAGCAGCTCAACCGGGACAGGGATCGAAAAACTGTTTTTT. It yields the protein CASSSTGTGIEKLFF.

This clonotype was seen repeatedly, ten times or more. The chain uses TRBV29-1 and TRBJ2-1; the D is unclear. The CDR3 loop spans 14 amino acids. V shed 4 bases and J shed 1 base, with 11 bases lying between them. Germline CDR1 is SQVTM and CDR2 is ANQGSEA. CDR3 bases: TGCAGCGTTGTGAACCGACTTTCCTACAATGAGCAGTTCTTC. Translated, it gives CSVVNRLSYNEQFF.

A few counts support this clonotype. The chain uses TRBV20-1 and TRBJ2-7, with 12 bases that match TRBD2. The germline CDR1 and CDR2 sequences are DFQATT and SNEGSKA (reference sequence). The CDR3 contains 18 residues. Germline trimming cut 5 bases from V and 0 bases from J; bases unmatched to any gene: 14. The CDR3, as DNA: TGCAGTGCTTCCGCCCCGGGACTAGCGGGCACCTACTCCTACGAGCAGTACTTC. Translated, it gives CSASAPGLAGTYSYEQYF.

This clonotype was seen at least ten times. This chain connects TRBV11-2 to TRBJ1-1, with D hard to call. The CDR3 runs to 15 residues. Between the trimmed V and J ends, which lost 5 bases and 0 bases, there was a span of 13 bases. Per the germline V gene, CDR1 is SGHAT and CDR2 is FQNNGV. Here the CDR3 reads CASSQEAEVNTEAFF. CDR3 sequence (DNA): TGTGCCAGCAGCCAAGAGGCAGAAGTGAACACTGAAGCTTTCTTT.

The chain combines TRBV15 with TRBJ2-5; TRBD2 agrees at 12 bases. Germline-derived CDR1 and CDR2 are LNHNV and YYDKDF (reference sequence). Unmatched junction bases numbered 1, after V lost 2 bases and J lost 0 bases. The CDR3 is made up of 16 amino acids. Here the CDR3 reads CATSRWTSGDQETQYF. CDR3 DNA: TGTGCCACCAGCAGATGGACTAGCGGGGACCAAGAGACCCAGTACTTC.

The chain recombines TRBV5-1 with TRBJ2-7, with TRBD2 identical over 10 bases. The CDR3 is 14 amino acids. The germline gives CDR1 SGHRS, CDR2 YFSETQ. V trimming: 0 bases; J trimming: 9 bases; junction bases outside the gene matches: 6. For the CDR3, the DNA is TGCGCCAGCAGCTTGGGGACTAGCGGCGTGAGGCAGTACTTC. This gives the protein CASSLGTSGVRQYF. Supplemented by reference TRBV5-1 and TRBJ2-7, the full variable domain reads KAGVTQTPRYLIKTRGQQVTLSCSPISGHRSVSWYQQTPGQGLQFLFEYFSETQRNKGNFPGRFSGRQFSNSRSEMNVSTLELGDSALYLCASSLGTSGVRQYFGPGTRLTVT.

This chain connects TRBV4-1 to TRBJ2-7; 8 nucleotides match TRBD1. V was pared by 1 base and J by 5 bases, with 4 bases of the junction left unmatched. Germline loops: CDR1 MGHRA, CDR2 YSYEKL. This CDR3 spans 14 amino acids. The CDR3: CASSQGRGLNEQYF. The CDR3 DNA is TGCGCCAGCAGCCAAGGCAGGGGGCTTAACGAGCAGTACTTC.

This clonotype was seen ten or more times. CDR3 in amino acids: CASRGLGSSYEQYF. Here the CDR3 DNA reads TGTGCCAGCAGGGGACTAGGGAGCTCCTACGAGCAGTACTTC. The chain is built from TRBV14 and TRBJ2-7; 8 positions match TRBD2. Trimming removed 6 bases from V and 0 bases from J; junction bases left unmatched: 4. The CDR3 contains 14 residues. Germline CDR1 reads SGHDN; CDR2 reads FVKESK.

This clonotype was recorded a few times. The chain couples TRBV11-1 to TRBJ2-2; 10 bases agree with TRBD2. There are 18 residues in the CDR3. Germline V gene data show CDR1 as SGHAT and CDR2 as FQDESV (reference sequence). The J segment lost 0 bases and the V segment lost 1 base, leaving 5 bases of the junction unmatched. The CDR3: CASSLVGLAKTNTGELFF. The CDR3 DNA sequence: TGTGCCAGCAGCTTAGTGGGACTAGCGAAAACGAACACCGGGGAGCTGTTTTTT.